This TCR beta chain was captured by sequencing in a study of cytomegalovirus exposure and HLA in healthy donors. This table comes from immunoSEQ multiplex PCR, and its TCRdb copy is limited to in-frame clones, with some not included. The repertoire holds over 45,000 clones, with about 90% as singletons. Study-wide results and limits: The classifier reportedly diagnosed cytomegalovirus status with high sensitivity and specificity. Among TCR beta chains, those listed as cytomegalovirus-associated numbered about 150.

To note about this clone: Its target is unknown.

The approximately 120-subject validation cohort, separate from the roughly 700-subject first cohort, included the donors. This CDR3 comprises 14 residues. The germline V gene has CDR1 SGHRS and CDR2 YFSETQ. Trimming took 3 bases from V and 6 from J, leaving 16 bases between them. The source of this sequence is a woman in her thirties in good health and CMV-seronegative. Sequenced: PBMCs. The rearrangement joins TRBV5-1 to TRBJ2-7; D possibly corresponds to TRBD2 (6 bases). The chain's CDR3 is CASSYWGDSVEQYF. In DNA, the CDR3 is TGCGCCAGCAGCTACTGGGGGGACTCTGTCGAGCAGTACTTC.